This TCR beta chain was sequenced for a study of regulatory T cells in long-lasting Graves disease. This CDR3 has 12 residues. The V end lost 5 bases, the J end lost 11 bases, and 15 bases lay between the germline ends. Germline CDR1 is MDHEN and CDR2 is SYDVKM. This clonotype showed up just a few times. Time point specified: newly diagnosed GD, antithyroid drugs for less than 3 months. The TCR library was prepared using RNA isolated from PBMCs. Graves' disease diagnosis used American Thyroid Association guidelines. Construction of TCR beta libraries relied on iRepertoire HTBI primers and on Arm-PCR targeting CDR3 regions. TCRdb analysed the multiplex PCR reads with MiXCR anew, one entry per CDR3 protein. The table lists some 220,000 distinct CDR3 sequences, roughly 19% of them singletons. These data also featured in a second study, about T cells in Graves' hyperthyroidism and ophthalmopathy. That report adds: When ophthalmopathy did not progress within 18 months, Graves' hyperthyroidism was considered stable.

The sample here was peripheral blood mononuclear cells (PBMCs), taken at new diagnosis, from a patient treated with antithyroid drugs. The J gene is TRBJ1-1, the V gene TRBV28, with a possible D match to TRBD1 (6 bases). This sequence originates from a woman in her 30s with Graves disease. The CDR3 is CASSRGGTLAFF. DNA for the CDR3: TGTGCCAGCAGTCGGGGGGGGACACTGGCTTTCTTT.